This T cell receptor beta chain was sequenced during a study of blood T cell repertoires in COVID-19. Sequencing was performed with immunoSEQ multiplex PCR; in TCRdb, only in-frame clones are kept and a portion is missing. The repertoire holds about 220,000 clones, with 80% as singletons. Germline V CDR1 and CDR2: LNHDA, SQIVND (reference sequence). V was clipped by 10 bases and J by 4 bases; unmatched bases: 7. CDR3 length equals 14 residues. This clone came up a few times. Sequenced input: peripheral blood. This TCR was recovered from a human donor in a cohort sampled during active COVID-19. The V and J genes are TRBV19 and TRBJ1-4, with TRBD1 matching 9 bases. CDR3: CATTDRGGNEKLFF. In DNA, the CDR3 is TGTGCCACCACGGACAGGGGTGGTAATGAAAAACTGTTTTTT.